This T cell receptor beta chain was identified during a study of T cell responses to AZD1222 COVID-19 vaccine. Germline-derived CDR1 and CDR2 are SGHDN and FVKESK. The V and J ends lost 0 bases and 5 bases respectively, with 13 bases between them. The CDR3 consists of 15 residues. Sequenced by immunoSEQ multiplex PCR; TCRdb stores in-frame clones only, minus some. This repertoire shows tens of thousands of clones, approximately 90% found once; its top ten account for less than 6%. V usage is TRBV14 and J usage is TRBJ2-5; D remains ambiguous. Sample: peripheral blood, taken 28 days after the second AZD1222 dose. This TCR was sampled from an adult who received the AZD1222 COVID-19 vaccine. The chain's CDR3 is CASSQERLPPETQYF. The CDR3 coding sequence is TGTGCCAGCAGCCAAGAGCGGCTTCCCCCCGAGACCCAGTACTTC.